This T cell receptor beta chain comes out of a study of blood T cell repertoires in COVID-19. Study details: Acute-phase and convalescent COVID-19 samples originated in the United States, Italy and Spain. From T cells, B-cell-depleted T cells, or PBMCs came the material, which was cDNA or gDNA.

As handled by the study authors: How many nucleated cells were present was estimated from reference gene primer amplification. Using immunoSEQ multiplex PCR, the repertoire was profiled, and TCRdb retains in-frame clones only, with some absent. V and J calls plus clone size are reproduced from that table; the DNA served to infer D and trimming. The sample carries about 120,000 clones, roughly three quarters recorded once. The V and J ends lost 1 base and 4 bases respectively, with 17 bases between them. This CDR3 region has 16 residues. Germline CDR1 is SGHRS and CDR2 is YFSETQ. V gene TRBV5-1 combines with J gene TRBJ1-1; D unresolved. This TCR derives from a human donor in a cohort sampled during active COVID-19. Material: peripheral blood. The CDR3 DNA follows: TGCGCCAGCAGCTTGACTAGCGGACCAGATGGCACTGAAGCTTTCTTT. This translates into CASSLTSGPDGTEAFF.